The TCR beta chain described here comes from a study of blood T cells in healthy people across ages. It was with a sample-barcoded 5' primer and a J-beta primer mix that a second PCR of about 6 to 12 cycles was run. MiXCR, applied by TCRdb to the 5' RACE reads, yields one record per CDR3 protein. The sample records about 2 million distinct CDR3 sequences, less than 50% being singletons. Study conclusions and caveats: Because sorting was not performed, PBMCs prevented conclusive naive versus antigen-experienced comparison.

This CDR3 has 14 amino acids. Germline V lookup: CDR1 SGHTA, CDR2 FQGNSA. The ends were cut back, 5 bases at V and 2 bases at J, with 11 bases in the middle. A note on this clonotype: What it recognizes is unknown.

The rearrangement uses TRBV7-2 and TRBJ2-3; D is unclear. This clonotype originated in a woman aged 40 to 55 in good health. Sequenced input: blood. CDR3 sequence reads: CASSIPGHTDTQYF. CDR3 nucleotide sequence: TGTGCCAGCAGCATACCTGGCCACACAGATACGCAGTATTTT.